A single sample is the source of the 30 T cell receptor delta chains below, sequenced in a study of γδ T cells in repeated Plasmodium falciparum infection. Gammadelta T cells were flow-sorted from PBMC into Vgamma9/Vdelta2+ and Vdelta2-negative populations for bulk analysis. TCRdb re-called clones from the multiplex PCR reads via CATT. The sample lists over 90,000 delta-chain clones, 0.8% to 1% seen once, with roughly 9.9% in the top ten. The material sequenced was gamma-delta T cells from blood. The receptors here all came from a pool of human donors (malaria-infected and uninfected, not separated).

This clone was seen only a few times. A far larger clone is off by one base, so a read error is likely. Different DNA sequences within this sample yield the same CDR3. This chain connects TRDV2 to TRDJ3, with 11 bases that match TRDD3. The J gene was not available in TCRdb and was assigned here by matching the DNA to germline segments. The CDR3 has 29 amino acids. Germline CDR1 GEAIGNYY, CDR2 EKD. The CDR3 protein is CACDKQGRHHQLVAGGYSLTPWDTRQMFF. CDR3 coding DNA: TGTGCTTGTGACAAGCAAGGTCGGCATCACCAGCTCGTGGCTGGGGGATACTCCCTTACGCCCTGGGACACCCGACAGATGTTTTTC.

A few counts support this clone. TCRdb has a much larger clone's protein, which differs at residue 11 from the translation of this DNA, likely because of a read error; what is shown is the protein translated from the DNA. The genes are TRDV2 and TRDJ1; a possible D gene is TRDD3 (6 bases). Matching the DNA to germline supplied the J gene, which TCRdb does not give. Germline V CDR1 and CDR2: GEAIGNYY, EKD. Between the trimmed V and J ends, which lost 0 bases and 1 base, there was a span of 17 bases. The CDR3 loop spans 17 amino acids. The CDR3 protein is CACDTVGDPLCTDKLIF. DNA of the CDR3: TGTGCCTGTGACACCGTTGGGGATCCCTTGTGCACCGATAAACTCATCTTT.

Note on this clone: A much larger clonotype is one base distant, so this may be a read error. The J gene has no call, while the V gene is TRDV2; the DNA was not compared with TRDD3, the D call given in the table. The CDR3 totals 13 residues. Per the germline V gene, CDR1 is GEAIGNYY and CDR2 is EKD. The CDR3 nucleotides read TGTGCCTGTGACACCGTCGGGGGATCTAAGCTCATCTTT. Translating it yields CACDTVGGSKLIF.

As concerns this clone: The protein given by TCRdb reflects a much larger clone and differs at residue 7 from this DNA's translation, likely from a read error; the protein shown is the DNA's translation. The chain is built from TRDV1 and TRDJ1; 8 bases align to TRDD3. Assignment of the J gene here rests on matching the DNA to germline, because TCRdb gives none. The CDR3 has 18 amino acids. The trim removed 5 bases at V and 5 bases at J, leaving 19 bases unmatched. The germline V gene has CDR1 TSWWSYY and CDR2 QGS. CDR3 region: CALGTLSGGGGWRDKLIF. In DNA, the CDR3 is TGTGCTCTTGGGACACTTTCGGGAGGTGGGGGATGGAGGGATAAACTCATCTTT.

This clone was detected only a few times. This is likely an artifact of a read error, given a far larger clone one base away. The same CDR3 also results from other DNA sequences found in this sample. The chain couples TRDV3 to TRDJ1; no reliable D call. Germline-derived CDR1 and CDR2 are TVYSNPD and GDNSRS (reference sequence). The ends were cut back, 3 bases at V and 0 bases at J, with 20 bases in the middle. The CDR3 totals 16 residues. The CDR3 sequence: CAFIRPCRGYTDKLIF. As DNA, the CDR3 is TGTGCCTTCATCCGACCCTGTCGAGGTTACACCGATAAACTCATCTTT.

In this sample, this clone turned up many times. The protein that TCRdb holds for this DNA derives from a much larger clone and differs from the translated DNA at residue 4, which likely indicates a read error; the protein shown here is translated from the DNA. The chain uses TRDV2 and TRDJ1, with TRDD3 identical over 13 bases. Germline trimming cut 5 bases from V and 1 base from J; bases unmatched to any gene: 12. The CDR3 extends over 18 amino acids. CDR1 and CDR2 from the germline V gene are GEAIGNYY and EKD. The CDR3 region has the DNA TGTGCCTGTGGCACAGTACTGGGGGATACGTCCGTCACCGATAAACTCATCTTT. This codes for CACGTVLGDTSVTDKLIF.

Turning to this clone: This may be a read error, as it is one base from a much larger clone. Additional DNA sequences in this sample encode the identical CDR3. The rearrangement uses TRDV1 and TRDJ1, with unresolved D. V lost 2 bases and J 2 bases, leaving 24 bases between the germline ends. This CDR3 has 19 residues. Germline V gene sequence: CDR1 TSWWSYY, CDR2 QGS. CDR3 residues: CALGENRLASRVYTDKLIF. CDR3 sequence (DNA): TGTGCTCTTGGGGAAAATCGTCTCGCATCCCGCGTGTATACCGATAAACTCATCTTT.

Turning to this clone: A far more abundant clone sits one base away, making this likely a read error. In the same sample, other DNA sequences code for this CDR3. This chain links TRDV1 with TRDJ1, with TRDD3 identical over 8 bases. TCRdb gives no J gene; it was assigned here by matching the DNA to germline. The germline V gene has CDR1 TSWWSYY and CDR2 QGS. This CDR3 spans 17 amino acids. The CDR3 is CALGERGGYRKADKLIF. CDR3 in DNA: TGTGCTCTTGGGGAAAGAGGGGGATATAGGAAGGCCGACAAACTCATCTTT.

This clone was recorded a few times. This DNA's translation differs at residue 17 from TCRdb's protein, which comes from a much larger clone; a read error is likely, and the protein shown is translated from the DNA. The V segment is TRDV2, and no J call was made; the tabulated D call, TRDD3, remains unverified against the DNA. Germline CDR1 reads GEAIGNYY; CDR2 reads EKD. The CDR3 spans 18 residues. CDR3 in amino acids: CACYHGTGGPTGTDKLTF. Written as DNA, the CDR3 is TGTGCCTGCTACCACGGGACTGGGGGACCTACAGGGACCGATAAACTCACCTTT.

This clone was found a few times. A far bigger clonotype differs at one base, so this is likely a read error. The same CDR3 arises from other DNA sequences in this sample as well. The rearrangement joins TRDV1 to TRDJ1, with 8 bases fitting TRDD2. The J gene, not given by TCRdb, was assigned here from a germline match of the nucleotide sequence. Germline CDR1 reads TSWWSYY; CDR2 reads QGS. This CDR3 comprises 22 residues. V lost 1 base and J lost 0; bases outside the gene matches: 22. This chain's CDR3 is CALGEPSYGLLGDICYTDKLIF. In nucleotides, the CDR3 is TGTGCTCTTGGGGAACCTTCCTACGGTCTACTGGGAGATATTTGCTACACCGATAAACTCATCTTT.

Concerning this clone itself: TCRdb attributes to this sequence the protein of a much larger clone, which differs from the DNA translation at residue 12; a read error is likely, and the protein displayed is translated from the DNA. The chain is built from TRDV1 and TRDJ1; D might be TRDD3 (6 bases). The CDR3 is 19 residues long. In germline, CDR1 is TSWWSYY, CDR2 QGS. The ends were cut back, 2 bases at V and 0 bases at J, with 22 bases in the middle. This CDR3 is CALGEGAGARREYTDKLIF. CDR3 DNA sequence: TGTGCTCTTGGGGAAGGCGCTGGGGCCCGGAGAGAGTACACCGATAAACTCATCTTT.

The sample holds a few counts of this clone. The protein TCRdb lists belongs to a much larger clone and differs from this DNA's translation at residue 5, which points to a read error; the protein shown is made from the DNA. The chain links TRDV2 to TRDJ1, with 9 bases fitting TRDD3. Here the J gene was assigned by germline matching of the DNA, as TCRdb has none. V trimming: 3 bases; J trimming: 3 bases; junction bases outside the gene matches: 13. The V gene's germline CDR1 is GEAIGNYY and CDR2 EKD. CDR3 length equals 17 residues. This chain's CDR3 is CACDAKLRGDTADKLIF. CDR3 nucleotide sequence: TGTGCCTGTGACGCCAAACTCCGGGGGGATACAGCCGATAAACTCATCTTT.

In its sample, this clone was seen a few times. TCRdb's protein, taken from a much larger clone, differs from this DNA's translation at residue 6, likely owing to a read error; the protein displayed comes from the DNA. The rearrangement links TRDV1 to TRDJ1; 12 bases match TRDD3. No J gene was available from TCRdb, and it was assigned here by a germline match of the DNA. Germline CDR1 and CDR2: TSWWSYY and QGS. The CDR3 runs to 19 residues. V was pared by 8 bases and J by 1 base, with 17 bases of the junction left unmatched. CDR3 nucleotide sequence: TGTGCTCTTCGGCCCGAGTGCCCTTTCTGGGGGATACGCACCGATAAACTCATCTTT. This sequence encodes CALRPECPFWGIRTDKLIF.

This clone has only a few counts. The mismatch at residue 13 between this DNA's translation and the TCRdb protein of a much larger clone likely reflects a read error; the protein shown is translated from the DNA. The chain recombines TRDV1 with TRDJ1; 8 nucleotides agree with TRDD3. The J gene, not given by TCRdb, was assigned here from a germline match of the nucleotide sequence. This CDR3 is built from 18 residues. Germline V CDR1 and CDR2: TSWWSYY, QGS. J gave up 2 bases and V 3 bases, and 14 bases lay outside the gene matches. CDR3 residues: CALGDAFLSRDTTDKLIF. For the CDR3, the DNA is TGTGCTCTTGGGGACGCTTTCCTGTCGAGGGATACGACCGATAAACTCATCTTT.

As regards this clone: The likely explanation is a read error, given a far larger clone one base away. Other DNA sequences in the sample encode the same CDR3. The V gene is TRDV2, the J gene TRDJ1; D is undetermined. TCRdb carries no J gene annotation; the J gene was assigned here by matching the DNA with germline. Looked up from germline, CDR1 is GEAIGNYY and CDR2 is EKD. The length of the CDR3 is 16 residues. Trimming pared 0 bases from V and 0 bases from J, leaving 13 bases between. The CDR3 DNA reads TGTGCCTGTGACACCGTCGGGGCACCCTACACCGATAAACTCATCTTT. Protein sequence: CACDTVGAPYTDKLIF.

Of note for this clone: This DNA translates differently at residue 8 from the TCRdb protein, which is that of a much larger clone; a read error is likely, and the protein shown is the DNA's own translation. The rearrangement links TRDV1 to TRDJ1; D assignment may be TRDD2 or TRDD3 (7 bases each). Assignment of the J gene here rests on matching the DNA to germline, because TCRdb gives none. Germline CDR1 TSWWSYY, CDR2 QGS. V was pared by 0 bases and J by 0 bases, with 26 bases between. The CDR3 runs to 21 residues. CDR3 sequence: CALGELGLPSFLGGYTDKLIF. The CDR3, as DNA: TGTGCTCTTGGGGAACTAGGGCTTCCTTCCTTCCTGGGGGGTTACACCGATAAACTCATCTTT.

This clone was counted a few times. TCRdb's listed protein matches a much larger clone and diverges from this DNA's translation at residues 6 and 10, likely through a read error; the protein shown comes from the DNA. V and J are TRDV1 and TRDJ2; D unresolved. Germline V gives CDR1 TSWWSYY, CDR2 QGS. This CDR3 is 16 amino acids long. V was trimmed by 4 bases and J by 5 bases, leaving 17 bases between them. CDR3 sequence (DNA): TGTGCTCTTGGGGTCAGTGGACCGTGGGTTACAGCACAACTCTTCTTT. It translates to CALGVSGPWVTAQLFF.

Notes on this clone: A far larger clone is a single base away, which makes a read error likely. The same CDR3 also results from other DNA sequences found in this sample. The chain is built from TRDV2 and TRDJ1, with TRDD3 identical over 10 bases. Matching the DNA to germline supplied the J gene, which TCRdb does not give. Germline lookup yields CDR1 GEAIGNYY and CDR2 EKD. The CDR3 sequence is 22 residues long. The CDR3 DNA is TGTGCCTGTGACACCGGGAGTTTGTATCGACTGGGGGATTTGGAATACACTGATAAACTCATCTTT. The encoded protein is CACDTGSLYRLGDLEYTDKLIF.

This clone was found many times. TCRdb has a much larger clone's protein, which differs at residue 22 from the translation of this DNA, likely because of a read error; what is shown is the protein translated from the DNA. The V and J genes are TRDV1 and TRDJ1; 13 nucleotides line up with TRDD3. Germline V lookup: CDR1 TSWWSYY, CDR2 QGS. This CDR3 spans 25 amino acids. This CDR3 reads CALGELPFTRTGGYARRLYTDRLIF. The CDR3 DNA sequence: TGTGCTCTTGGGGAATTACCTTTCACAAGGACTGGGGGATACGCGCGCCGACTGTACACCGATAGACTCATCTTT.

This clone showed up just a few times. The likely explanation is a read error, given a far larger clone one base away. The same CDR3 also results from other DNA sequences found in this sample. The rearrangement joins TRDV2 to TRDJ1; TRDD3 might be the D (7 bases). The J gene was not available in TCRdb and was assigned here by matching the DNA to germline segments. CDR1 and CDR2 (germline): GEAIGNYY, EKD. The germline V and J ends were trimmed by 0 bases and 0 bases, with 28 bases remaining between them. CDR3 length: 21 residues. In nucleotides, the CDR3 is TGTGCCTGTGACACCAAACTCCTTCCCCCCGGGGATAGGGGGTACACCGATAAACTCATCTTT. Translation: CACDTKLLPPGDRGYTDKLIF.

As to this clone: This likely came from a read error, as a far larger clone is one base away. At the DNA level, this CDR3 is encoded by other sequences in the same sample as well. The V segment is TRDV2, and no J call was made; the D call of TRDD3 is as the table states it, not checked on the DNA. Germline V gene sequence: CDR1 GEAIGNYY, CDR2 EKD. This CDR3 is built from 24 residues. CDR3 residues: CACDTAFPDVLGDRCSWDTRQMFF. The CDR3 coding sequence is TGTGCCTGTGACACCGCGTTTCCCGACGTACTGGGGGACCGTTGCTCCTGGGACACCCGACAGATGTTCTTC.

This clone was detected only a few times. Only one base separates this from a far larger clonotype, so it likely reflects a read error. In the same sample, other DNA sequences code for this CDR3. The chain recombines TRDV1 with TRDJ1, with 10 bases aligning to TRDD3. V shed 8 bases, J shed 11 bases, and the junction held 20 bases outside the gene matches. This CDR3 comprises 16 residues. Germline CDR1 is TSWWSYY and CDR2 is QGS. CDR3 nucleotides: TGTGCTCTTTCGTCGGGGGGGGATACGCCGGCGTTGTTGCTCATCTTT. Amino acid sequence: CALSSGGDTPALLLIF.

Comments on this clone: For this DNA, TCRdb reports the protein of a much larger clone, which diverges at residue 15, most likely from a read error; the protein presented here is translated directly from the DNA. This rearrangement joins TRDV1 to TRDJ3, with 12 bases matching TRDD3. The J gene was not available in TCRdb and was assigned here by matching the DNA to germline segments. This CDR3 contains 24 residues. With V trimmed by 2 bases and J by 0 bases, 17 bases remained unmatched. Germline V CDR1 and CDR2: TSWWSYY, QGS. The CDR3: CALGERPYLPTGGYLSWDTRQMFF. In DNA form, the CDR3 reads TGTGCTCTTGGGGAAAGGCCCTACCTTCCAACTGGGGGATACCTCTCCTGGGACACCCGACAGATGTTTTTC.

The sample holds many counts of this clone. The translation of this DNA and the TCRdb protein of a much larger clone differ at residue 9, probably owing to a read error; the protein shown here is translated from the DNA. The DNA for the CDR3 is TGTGCCTGTGACCCTGGGGGATACGCCGATAAACTCATCTTT. It encodes CACDPGGYADKLIF. This chain links TRDV2 with TRDJ1; 12 nucleotides agree with TRDD3. The germline CDR1 and CDR2 sequences are GEAIGNYY and EKD. The CDR3 totals 14 residues. Trimming took 3 bases from V and 3 from J; bases not matched to a gene: 1.

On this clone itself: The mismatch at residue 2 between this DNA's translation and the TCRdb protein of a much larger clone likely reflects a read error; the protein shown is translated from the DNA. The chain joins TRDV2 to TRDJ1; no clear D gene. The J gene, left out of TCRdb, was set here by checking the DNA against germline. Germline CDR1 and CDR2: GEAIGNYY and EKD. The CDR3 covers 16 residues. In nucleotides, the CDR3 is TGTTCCTGTGACACCCACCTGACAAAAAACACCGATAAACTCATCTTT. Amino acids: CSCDTHLTKNTDKLIF.

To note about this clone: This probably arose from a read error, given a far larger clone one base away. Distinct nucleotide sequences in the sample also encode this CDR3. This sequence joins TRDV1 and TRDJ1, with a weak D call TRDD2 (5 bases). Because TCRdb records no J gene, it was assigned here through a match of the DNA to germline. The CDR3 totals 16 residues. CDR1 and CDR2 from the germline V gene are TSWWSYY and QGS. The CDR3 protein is CALGELSFFYTDKLIF. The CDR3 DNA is TGTGCTCTTGGGGAACTCTCCTTCTTCTACACTGATAAACTCATCTTT.

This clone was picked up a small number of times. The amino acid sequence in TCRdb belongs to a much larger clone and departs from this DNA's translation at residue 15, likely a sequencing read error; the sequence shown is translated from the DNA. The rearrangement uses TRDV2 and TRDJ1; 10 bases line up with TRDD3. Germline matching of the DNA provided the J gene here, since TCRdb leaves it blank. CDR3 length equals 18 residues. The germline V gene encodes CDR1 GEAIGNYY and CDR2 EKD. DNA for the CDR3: TGTGCCTGTGACACAGTGGGTGGGGGATACCCGAACACCGATAGACTCATCTTT. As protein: CACDTVGGGYPNTDRLIF.

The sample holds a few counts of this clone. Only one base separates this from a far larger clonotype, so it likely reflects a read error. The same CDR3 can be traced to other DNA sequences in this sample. DNA of the CDR3: TGTGCTCTTGGGGAACTTACCGGGGGCACCGATAAACTCATCTTT. This codes for CALGELTGGTDKLIF. The rearrangement links TRDV1 to TRDJ1; possible D gene TRDD3, 5 bases. Between the trimmed V and J ends, which lost 0 bases and 1 base, there was a span of 9 bases. CDR1 and CDR2 from the germline V gene are TSWWSYY and QGS. This CDR3 is 15 amino acids long.

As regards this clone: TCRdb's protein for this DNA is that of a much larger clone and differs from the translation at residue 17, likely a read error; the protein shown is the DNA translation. This CDR3 reads CACVLPFPRLLGGKYTGKLIF. DNA of the CDR3: TGTGCCTGTGTACTTCCTTTCCCTCGCCTACTGGGGGGTAAGTACACCGGTAAACTCATCTTT. The chain combines TRDV2 with TRDJ1, with 8 bases matching TRDD3. TCRdb gives no J gene; it was assigned here by matching the DNA to germline. This CDR3 spans 21 amino acids. CDR1 is GEAIGNYY and CDR2 is EKD in the germline V gene.

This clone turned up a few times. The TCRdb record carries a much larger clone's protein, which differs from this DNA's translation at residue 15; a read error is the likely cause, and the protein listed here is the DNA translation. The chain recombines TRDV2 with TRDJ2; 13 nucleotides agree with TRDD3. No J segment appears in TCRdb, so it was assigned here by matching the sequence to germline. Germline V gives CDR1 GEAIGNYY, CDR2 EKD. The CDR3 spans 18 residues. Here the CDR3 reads CACDALTGGYALTARLFF. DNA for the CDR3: TGTGCCTGTGACGCCCTTACTGGGGGATACGCTTTGACAGCACGACTCTTCTTT.